A selection of T cell receptor beta chains follows, all from one sample in a study of T-cell memory formation after mild COVID-19. TCRdb recomputed calls from the 5' RACE reads with MiXCR, one row per CDR3 protein. The table has hundreds of thousands of distinct CDR3 sequences, 20% to 30% seen once. Sequenced sample: PBMCs or a T cell subset sorted from them (not recorded which). The receptors originated from an adult woman who had mild COVID-19 (a few samples of this study predate the infection). Cell type and time point are not known. CDR3s include the opening cysteine and the closing phenylalanine or tryptophan. A D gene is named only where the DNA matches it firmly. The size entry is marked missing in some rows and otherwise reads once, few, many or a size class.

D	V	size	J	DNA	CDR3
TRBD1	TRBV4-2	NA	TRBJ1-2	TGTGCCAGCAGCCAGGGTACAGGGGGCGGTCATGGCTACACCTTC	CASSQGTGGGHGYTF
NA	TRBV5-4	NA	TRBJ2-7	TGTGCCAGCAGCTTGGAAGCAGGGACCTACGAGCAGTACTTC	CASSLEAGTYEQYF
TRBD2	TRBV7-6	NA	TRBJ2-2	TGTGCCAGCAGCTTAATGGGGGGGGACACCGGGGAGCTGTTTTTT	CASSLMGGDTGELFF
NA	TRBV5-4	NA	TRBJ2-3	TGTGCCAGCAGCTTGGCCTCGGAGCCCTTCACAGATACGCAGTATTTT	CASSLASEPFTDTQYF
NA	TRBV6-5	few	TRBJ2-6	TGTGCCAGCAAATCCCGCTCTGGGGCCAACGTCCTGACTTTC	CASKSRSGANVLTF
TRBD2	TRBV7-6	few	TRBJ2-1	TGTGCCAGCAGCCCCCGATTTGGGGGGAAACTAGCGGAGGCCTACAATGAGCAGTTCTTC	CASSPRFGGKLAEAYNEQFF
NA	TRBV19	many	TRBJ2-3	TGTGCCAGTAGTATAGACCCCTCAGCGGGCGGGACAGATACGCAGTATTTT	CASSIDPSAGGTDTQYF
NA	TRBV15	few	TRBJ2-7	TGTGCCACCAGCAGAGCGGTGGGGAGCTCCTACGAGCAGTACTTC	CATSRAVGSSYEQYF
TRBD2	TRBV15	few	TRBJ2-5	TGTGCCACCAGCGGGAGACTAGCGGGGCGGGAGACCCAGTACTTC	CATSGRLAGRETQYF
NA	TRBV12-3/TRBV12-4	few	TRBJ2-7	TGTGCCAGCAGTCCGTTGGTCGAGCAGTACTTC	CASSPLVEQYF
NA	TRBV3-1	NA	TRBJ2-4	TGTGCCAGCAGCCAAGGGGGCCTCGTCGTCAAAAACATTCAGTACTTC	CASSQGGLVVKNIQYF